This TCR beta chain was captured in a study of T cell responses to AZD1222 COVID-19 vaccine. The repertoire was sequenced with immunoSEQ multiplex PCR; TCRdb's copy has only in-frame clones and lacks some. The data show around 170,000 clones, approximately 91% seen once. The study, taken as a whole, reports: No repertoire was sampled before or during the peak T cell response, only after it. At 160-218 and 743-854, vaccine-associated CD4 TCRs were dominant, and they spanned spike. Reportedly, nearly half the spike-specific TCRs target unmutated variant regions. Clonal diversity was possibly underestimated, and the donors were mostly white British, with more females.

Of note for this clone: Its matching antigen is unknown.

CDR3 length: 13 residues. Germline values: CDR1 SGHDT, CDR2 YYEEEE. V was cut by 7 bases and J by 6 bases, with 17 bases left in between. This material consisted of peripheral blood, taken on day 0 of AZD1222 vaccination. The chain recombines TRBV5-6 with TRBJ2-7; possibly TRBD2 for D (5 bases). The clonotype originates from an adult in good health. DNA of the CDR3: TGTGCCAGCCTGGGCGGGCTCTTTGGCGAGCAGTACTTC. It yields the protein CASLGGLFGEQYF. The entire variable domain, with the rest obtained from reference TRBV5-6 and TRBJ2-7, is as follows: DAGVTQSPTHLIKTRGQQVTLRCSPKSGHDTVSWYQQALGQGPQFIFQYYEEEERQRGNFPDRFSGHQFPNYSSELNVNALLLGDSALYLCASLGGLFGEQYFGPGTRLTVT.